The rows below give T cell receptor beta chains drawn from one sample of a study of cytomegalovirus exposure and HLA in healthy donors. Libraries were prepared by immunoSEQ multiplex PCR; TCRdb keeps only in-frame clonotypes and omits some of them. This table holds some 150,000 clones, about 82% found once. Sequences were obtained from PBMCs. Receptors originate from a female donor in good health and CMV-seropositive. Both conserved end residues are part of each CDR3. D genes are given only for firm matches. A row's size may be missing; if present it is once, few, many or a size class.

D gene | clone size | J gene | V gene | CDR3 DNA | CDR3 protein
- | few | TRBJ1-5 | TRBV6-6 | TGTGCCAGCAGCCACGGAGTACGGAATCAGCCCCAGCATTTT | CASSHGVRNQPQHF
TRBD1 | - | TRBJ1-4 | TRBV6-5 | TGTGCCAGCAGTTCCGGACAGGGGGAAGGAAAACTGTTTTTT | CASSSGQGEGKLFF
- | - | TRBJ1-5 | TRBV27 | TGTGCCACCCTGGGGCTGGGCAATCAGCCCCAGCATTTT | CATLGLGNQPQHF
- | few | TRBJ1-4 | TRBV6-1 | TGTGCCAGCACCCAGCGGGGAGAAGGCGAAAAACTGTTTTTT | CASTQRGEGEKLFF
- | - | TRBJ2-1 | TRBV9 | TGTGCCAGCAGCGTAGGGGGGAGGAGAGTCCGCGATGAGCAGTTCTTC | CASSVGGRRVRDEQFF
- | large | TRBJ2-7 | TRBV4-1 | TGCGCCAGCAGCCAAGCGTTCAGGGGAGCGGTAAGCGAGCAGTACTTC | CASSQAFRGAVSEQYF
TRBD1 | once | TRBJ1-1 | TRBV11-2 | TGTGCCAGCAGCGGACAGGGCTACATGAACACTGAAGCTTTCTTT | CASSGQGYMNTEAFF
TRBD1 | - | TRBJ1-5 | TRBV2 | TGTGCCAGCAGTATGGGACAGCTCAATCAGCCCCAGCATTTT | CASSMGQLNQPQHF
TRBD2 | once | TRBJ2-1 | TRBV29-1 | TGCAGCGTTGAAGACCCTAGGACTAGCGGAGGCTACAATGAGCAGTTCTTC | CSVEDPRTSGGYNEQFF
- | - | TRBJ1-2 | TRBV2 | TGTGCCAGCACCCAGTATGGGCCTGGCTACACCTTC | CASTQYGPGYTF
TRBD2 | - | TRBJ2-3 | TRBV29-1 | TGCAGCGTTGTTGGAGTTCCCCGGACTAGCGACAACACAGATACGCAGTATTTT | CSVVGVPRTSDNTDTQYF
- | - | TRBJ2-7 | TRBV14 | TGTGCCAGCAGCCAACTAGGGGGGGACGAGCAGTACTTC | CASSQLGGDEQYF
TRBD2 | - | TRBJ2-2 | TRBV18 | TGTGCCAGCTCACCACCGACTAGCAGTCAGACCGGGGAGCTGTTTTTT | CASSPPTSSQTGELFF
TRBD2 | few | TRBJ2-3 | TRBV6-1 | TGTGCCGCCCGGACTAGCGGGGGGGCGGATACGCAGTATTTT | CAARTSGGADTQYF
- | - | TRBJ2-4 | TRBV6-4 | TGTGCCAGCAGTGACTTAGGACCAGGGGCTATTCAGTACTTC | CASSDLGPGAIQYF
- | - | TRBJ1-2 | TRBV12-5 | TGTGCTAGTGGTTTAGGTCTCCGGGACATAGGTAACTATGGCTACACCTTC | CASGLGLRDIGNYGYTF
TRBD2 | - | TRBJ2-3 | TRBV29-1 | TGCAGCGTCCCAAGGACTAGCGACACAGATACGCAGTATTTT | CSVPRTSDTDTQYF
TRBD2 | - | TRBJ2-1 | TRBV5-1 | TGCGCCAGCAGCTTGTACTGGACTAGCGACAATGAGCAGTTCTTC | CASSLYWTSDNEQFF
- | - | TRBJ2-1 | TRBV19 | TGTGCCAGTAGTATAACCAGGACTACCCTCGATGAGCAGTTCTTC | CASSITRTTLDEQFF
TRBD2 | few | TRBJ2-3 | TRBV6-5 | TGTGCCAGCAGTGCCACTAGCGGGGGTGGTGATACGCAGTATTTT | CASSATSGGGDTQYF
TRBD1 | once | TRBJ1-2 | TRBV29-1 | TGCAGCGTTGCGACAGGGGCCGACCTTCACTATGGCTACACCTTC | CSVATGADLHYGYTF
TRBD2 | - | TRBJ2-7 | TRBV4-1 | TGCGCCAGCAGCCAAGAAAGTCCGGGACTAGAACAGTACTTC | CASSQESPGLEQYF
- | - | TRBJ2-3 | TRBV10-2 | TGCGCCAGCAGTGGGCCCTCGGATACGCAGTATTTT | CASSGPSDTQYF
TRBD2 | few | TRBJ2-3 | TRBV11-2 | TGTGCCAGCAGCTTAGTCCTTAGCGGGAGGGGGCCAGATACGCAGTATTTT | CASSLVLSGRGPDTQYF
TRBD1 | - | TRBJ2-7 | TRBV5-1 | TGCGCCAGCAGCCCGGAAACCGGGACAGGGGGCTACGAGCAGTACTTC | CASSPETGTGGYEQYF
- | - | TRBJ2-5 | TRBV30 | TGTGCCTGGAGGGAGGGGCGAAAATTGACGGAGACCCAGTACTTC | CAWREGRKLTETQYF
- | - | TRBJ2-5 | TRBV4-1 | TGCGCCAGCAGCCAAGTTGCAGGGTTGGTGGAGACCCAGTACTTC | CASSQVAGLVETQYF
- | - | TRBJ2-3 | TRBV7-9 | TGTGCCAGCCCCGGCGGTAGCGGAGTGAGCACAGATACGCAGTATTTT | CASPGGSGVSTDTQYF
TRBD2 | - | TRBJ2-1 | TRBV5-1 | TGCGCCAGCAGCTTGGATCTAGCGGGGGGGGACAATGAGCAGTTCTTC | CASSLDLAGGDNEQFF
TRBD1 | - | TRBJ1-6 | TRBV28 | TGTGCCAGCAGTGTAGGGGGCCTTAATTCACCCCTCCACTTT | CASSVGGLNSPLHF
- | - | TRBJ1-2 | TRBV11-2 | TGTGCCAGCAGCTTAGGAGATAACTATGGCTACACCTTC | CASSLGDNYGYTF
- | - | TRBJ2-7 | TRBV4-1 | TGCGCCAGCAGGCCGGTAATGACAGGAGTATACGAGCAGTACTTC | CASRPVMTGVYEQYF
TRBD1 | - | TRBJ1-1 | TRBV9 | TGTGCCAGCAGCATGGGACAGGTGAACACTGAAGCTTTCTTT | CASSMGQVNTEAFF
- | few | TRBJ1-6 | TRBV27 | TGTGCCAGCAGTTTATGGCTAGGGAGCTCCTATAATTCACCCCTCCACTTT | CASSLWLGSSYNSPLHF
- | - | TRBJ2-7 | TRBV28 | TGTGCCAGCAACATAGACAGAGCTTCGACCTACGAGCAGTACTTC | CASNIDRASTYEQYF